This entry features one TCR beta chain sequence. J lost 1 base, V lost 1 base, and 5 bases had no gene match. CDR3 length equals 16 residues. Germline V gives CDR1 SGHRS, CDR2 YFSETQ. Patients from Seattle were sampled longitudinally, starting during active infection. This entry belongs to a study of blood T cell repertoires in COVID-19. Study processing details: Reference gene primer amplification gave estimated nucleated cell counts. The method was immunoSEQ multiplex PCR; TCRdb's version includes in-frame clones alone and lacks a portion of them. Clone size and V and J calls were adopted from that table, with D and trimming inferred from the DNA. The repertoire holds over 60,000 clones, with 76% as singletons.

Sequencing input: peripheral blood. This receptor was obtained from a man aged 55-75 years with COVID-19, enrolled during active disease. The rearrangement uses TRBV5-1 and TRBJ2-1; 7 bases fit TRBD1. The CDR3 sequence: CASSLRGLGSYNEQFF. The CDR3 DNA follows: TGCGCCAGCAGCTTGAGGGGGCTAGGGTCCTACAATGAGCAGTTCTTC.